This is a list of T cell receptor beta chains from one sample in a study of CD4 T cells in relation to SARS-CoV-2 and coronaviruses. TCRdb keeps only in-frame clones here, not all; method: immunoSEQ multiplex PCR. The table lists tens of thousands of clones, about 76% of them singletons. The antigens these receptors bind are not known. Sequencing was carried out using CD4+ T cells from PBMCs, cultured in vitro. The receptors come from a human donor in good health. CDR3s include the opening cysteine and the closing phenylalanine or tryptophan. D genes are given only for firm matches. Only part of the rows carry a size: once, few, many, or a class if the clone is expanded.

abundance: NA
d_gene: TRBD1
j_gene: TRBJ2-3
v_gene: TRBV5-4
CDR3nt: TGTGCCAGCAGCTTCCGACAGGGATACACAGATACGCAGTATTTT
CDR3aa: CASSFRQGYTDTQYF

abundance: NA
d_gene: NA
j_gene: TRBJ2-1
v_gene: TRBV12-3/TRBV12-4
CDR3nt: TGTGCCAGCAGTTTAGCTCCATTCAATGAGCAGTTCTTC
CDR3aa: CASSLAPFNEQFF

abundance: NA
d_gene: NA
j_gene: TRBJ2-3
v_gene: TRBV5-6
CDR3nt: TGTGCCAGCAGCGATTGGACACGGAGCACAGATACGCAGTATTTT
CDR3aa: CASSDWTRSTDTQYF

abundance: NA
d_gene: NA
j_gene: TRBJ1-2
v_gene: TRBV7-6
CDR3nt: TGTGCCAGCAGCTCGGTCGGGGGGTCTGGCTACACCTTC
CDR3aa: CASSSVGGSGYTF

abundance: NA
d_gene: TRBD2
j_gene: TRBJ2-3
v_gene: TRBV3-1/TRBV3-2
CDR3nt: TGTGCCAGCAGCCAAGCGGGAGGGTTCGCAGATACGCAGTATTTT
CDR3aa: CASSQAGGFADTQYF

abundance: NA
d_gene: TRBD1
j_gene: TRBJ2-7
v_gene: TRBV7-9
CDR3nt: TGTGCCAGCAGCTCCGGGACAGGGACGATCTACGAGCAGTACTTC
CDR3aa: CASSSGTGTIYEQYF

abundance: NA
d_gene: NA
j_gene: TRBJ2-3
v_gene: TRBV7-9
CDR3nt: TGTGCCAGCAGCTTAGGGGCGCCCACAGATACGCAGTATTTT
CDR3aa: CASSLGAPTDTQYF

abundance: few
d_gene: TRBD2
j_gene: TRBJ2-7
v_gene: TRBV10-1
CDR3nt: TGCGCCAGCAGTGAGTCTTCCCCTACTAGCGGAGGAACCTACGAGCAGTACTTC
CDR3aa: CASSESSPTSGGTYEQYF

abundance: NA
d_gene: TRBD1
j_gene: TRBJ1-6
v_gene: TRBV12-5
CDR3nt: TGTGCTAGTGGTCTGGGACAGGGCTTAGTATCACCCCTCCACTTT
CDR3aa: CASGLGQGLVSPLHF

abundance: NA
d_gene: NA
j_gene: TRBJ1-1
v_gene: TRBV9
CDR3nt: TGTGCCAGCAGCGTAGAGGCAGGCATGAACACTGAAGCTTTCTTT
CDR3aa: CASSVEAGMNTEAFF

abundance: NA
d_gene: NA
j_gene: TRBJ2-7
v_gene: TRBV29-1
CDR3nt: TGCAGCGTTGAAGCAGGGGATCTCTACGAGCAGTACTTC
CDR3aa: CSVEAGDLYEQYF

abundance: NA
d_gene: NA
j_gene: TRBJ2-5
v_gene: TRBV4-1
CDR3nt: TGCGCCAGCAGCCAAGTTGTGGGGGCTAGTCAAGAGACCCAGTACTTC
CDR3aa: CASSQVVGASQETQYF

abundance: NA
d_gene: TRBD2
j_gene: TRBJ2-1
v_gene: TRBV6-5
CDR3nt: TGTGCCAGCCAAGGGACTAGTAGAGAATGGGGGCAGTTCTTC
CDR3aa: CASQGTSREWGQFF

abundance: NA
d_gene: TRBD2
j_gene: TRBJ2-7
v_gene: TRBV11-2
CDR3nt: TGTGCCAGCAGTTGGACTAGCGGGAGCTACGAGCAGTACTTC
CDR3aa: CASSWTSGSYEQYF

abundance: NA
d_gene: NA
j_gene: TRBJ1-6
v_gene: TRBV20-1
CDR3nt: TGCAGTGCTAGTTTATCCCGGGATAATTCACCCCTCCACTTT
CDR3aa: CSASLSRDNSPLHF

abundance: NA
d_gene: NA
j_gene: TRBJ1-1
v_gene: TRBV5-6
CDR3nt: TGTGCCAGCAGCTTGTTGGCAGGGGTGAACACTGAAGCTTTCTTT
CDR3aa: CASSLLAGVNTEAFF

abundance: once
d_gene: NA
j_gene: TRBJ2-1
v_gene: TRBV18
CDR3nt: TGTGCCAGCTCACGAAGTCCCGAGTACAATGAGCAGTTCTTC
CDR3aa: CASSRSPEYNEQFF

abundance: medium-sized
d_gene: NA
j_gene: TRBJ2-7
v_gene: TRBV6-5
CDR3nt: TGTGCCAGCACCGATCGTTCACCCTACGAGCAGTACTTC
CDR3aa: CASTDRSPYEQYF

abundance: NA
d_gene: NA
j_gene: TRBJ2-1
v_gene: TRBV5-8
CDR3nt: TGTGCCAGCAGCTACCTGGCGGGGTTTGAGCAGTTCTTC
CDR3aa: CASSYLAGFEQFF

abundance: NA
d_gene: TRBD1
j_gene: TRBJ1-2
v_gene: TRBV5-1
CDR3nt: TGCGCCAGCAGCAAGGACAGGGGGTTGGCGGGCTACACCTTC
CDR3aa: CASSKDRGLAGYTF

abundance: NA
d_gene: TRBD1
j_gene: TRBJ2-2
v_gene: TRBV5-6
CDR3nt: TGTGCCAGCAGCTGGGACAGGGTTACCGGGGAGCTGTTTTTT
CDR3aa: CASSWDRVTGELFF

abundance: NA
d_gene: NA
j_gene: TRBJ2-1
v_gene: TRBV5-1
CDR3nt: TGCGCCAGCAGCTTGGACTCGAGCTCCTACAATGAGCAGTTCTTC
CDR3aa: CASSLDSSSYNEQFF

abundance: NA
d_gene: NA
j_gene: TRBJ1-1
v_gene: TRBV5-1
CDR3nt: TGCGCCAGCAGCTTGGGAGGGCGGGAGGGAACTGAAGCTTTCTTT
CDR3aa: CASSLGGREGTEAFF

abundance: NA
d_gene: NA
j_gene: TRBJ2-7
v_gene: TRBV30
CDR3nt: TGTGCCTGGAGGATCACAGGGAGGTCCTACGAGCAGTACTTC
CDR3aa: CAWRITGRSYEQYF

abundance: large
d_gene: NA
j_gene: TRBJ2-3
v_gene: TRBV5-1
CDR3nt: TGCGCCAGCAGCTTGGGCTCCCCTGAGGATACGCAGTATTTT
CDR3aa: CASSLGSPEDTQYF

abundance: NA
d_gene: TRBD2
j_gene: TRBJ2-7
v_gene: TRBV19
CDR3nt: TGTGCCAGTAGTATAGGTGGGGCTAGCGGGAGGATCTACGAGCAGTACTTC
CDR3aa: CASSIGGASGRIYEQYF

abundance: NA
d_gene: TRBD1
j_gene: TRBJ1-1
v_gene: TRBV9
CDR3nt: TGTGCCAGCAGCCCCCAGGGGGGCTGGACTGAAGCTTTCTTT
CDR3aa: CASSPQGGWTEAFF